One sample yielded the 25 T cell receptor beta chains listed below, sequenced in a study of blood T cell repertoires in COVID-19 (TCRdb year 2020). Libraries came from the immunoSEQ multiplex PCR assay. Entries here come from immuneACCESS through TCRdb and include only in-frame sequences with V and J called. Some clones fail to appear in such tables; in the studies checked, an unresolved V gene covers under half of the shortfall, and the cause of the remainder is unknown. Across this sample there are 490,000 or so clones, with about 85% seen only once. The ten largest clones take up approximately 8% of the sample. Sequenced input: PBMCs or T cells enriched from blood (not recorded which). These receptors came from a woman aged 60-75 years who had recovered from COVID-19.

The chain combines TRBV19 with TRBJ1-1, with a weak D call TRBD1 (6 bases). Germline CDR1 LNHDA, CDR2 SQIVND (reference sequence). V gave up 6 bases and J gave up 1 base, with 18 bases separating them. The CDR3 loop spans 16 amino acids. CDR3 in DNA: TGTGCCAGTAGCATTAGGGGCGCACAGGGGAACACTGAAGCTTTCTTT. This translates into CASSIRGAQGNTEAFF.

This chain links TRBV5-6 with TRBJ1-2, with 10 bases fitting TRBD1. The CDR3 extends over 17 amino acids. Per the germline V gene, CDR1 is SGHDT and CDR2 is YYEEEE. With 2 bases clipped from V and 5 bases from J, the junction kept 12 bases outside the gene matches. CDR3 sequence reads: CASSFPQRQGAFYGYTF. The CDR3, as DNA: TGTGCCAGCAGCTTTCCCCAAAGACAGGGGGCGTTTTATGGCTACACCTTC.

This chain joins TRBV29-1 and TRBJ2-3, with 10 bases aligning to TRBD1. The V and J ends lost 8 bases and 3 bases, in that order; junction bases with no gene match: 8. The germline gives CDR1 SQVTM, CDR2 ANQGSEA. The CDR3 loop spans 14 amino acids. CDR3 coding DNA: TGCAGCTCGGAGACAGGGGGCCGGACAGATACGCAGTATTTT. Its translation: CSSETGGRTDTQYF.

The rearrangement links TRBV27 to TRBJ2-1, with 7 bases lining up with TRBD1. Germline CDR1 is MNHEY and CDR2 is SMNVEV (reference sequence). This CDR3 has 14 amino acids. J lost 2 bases, V lost 6 bases, and 4 bases had no gene match. The CDR3: CASRRQGAYNEQFF. Written as DNA, the CDR3 is TGTGCCAGCAGGAGACAGGGAGCCTACAATGAGCAGTTCTTC.

This sequence joins TRBV5-1 and TRBJ2-3, with a possible D match to TRBD1 (6 bases). V gave up 0 bases and J gave up 4 bases, with 9 bases separating them. Looked up from germline, CDR1 is SGHRS and CDR2 is YFSETQ. There are 14 residues in the CDR3. CDR3 loop: CASSLGQGSDTQYF. The CDR3 DNA reads as TGCGCCAGCAGCTTGGGGCAGGGGTCAGATACGCAGTATTTT.

The count of this clone is one. This chain joins TRBV7-9 and TRBJ2-3; D gene unclear. The CDR3 covers 13 residues. Germline V gene data show CDR1 as SEHNR and CDR2 as FQNEAQ (reference sequence). V shed 0 bases and J shed 4 bases, with 5 bases lying between them. The CDR3 loop reads CASSLALADTQYF. The CDR3 coding sequence is TGTGCCAGCAGCTTAGCGCTAGCAGATACGCAGTATTTT.

The chain combines TRBV7-2 with TRBJ1-6, with 9 bases fitting TRBD1. Looked up from germline, CDR1 is SGHTA and CDR2 is FQGNSA. The ends lost 3 bases at V and 5 bases at J; junction bases unmatched: 2. This CDR3 is 15 amino acids long. CDR3 nucleotides: TGTGCCAGCAGCTTCCGGACAGGGGATAATTCACCCCTCCACTTT. As protein: CASSFRTGDNSPLHF.

The chain carries TRBV5-1 and TRBJ2-2, with D unresolved. CDR1 is SGHRS and CDR2 is YFSETQ in the germline V gene. This CDR3 has 13 amino acids. Between the trimmed V and J ends, which lost 7 bases and 4 bases, there was a span of 11 bases. The DNA of the CDR3 is TGCGCCAGCGCGAGGCAGAGCACCGGGGAGCTGTTTTTT. Protein: CASARQSTGELFF.

This clone came up once. The chain couples TRBV7-9 to TRBJ2-7; the D is unclear. Trimming shortened V by 1 base and J by 4 bases, and 8 bases separated the two germline ends. Germline V gene data show CDR1 as SEHNR and CDR2 as FQNEAQ (reference sequence). The CDR3 is 13 amino acids. The CDR3 here is CASSLGSTYEQYF. The CDR3, as DNA: TGTGCCAGCAGCTTAGGGTCCACTTACGAGCAGTACTTC.

This chain uses TRBV29-1 with TRBJ2-7, with D perhaps TRBD2 (6 bases). The CDR3 has 15 residues. The V end was cut by 6 bases, the J end by 4 bases, with 22 bases between. The V gene's germline CDR1 is SQVTM and CDR2 ANQGSEA. CDR3 amino acids: CSVEGNRGCRYEQYV. DNA for the CDR3: TGCAGCGTGGAGGGAAACCGTGGTTGTAGATACGAGCAGTACGTC.

CDR3 sequence (DNA): TGTGCCAGCAGCCCTTCGACAGAATTGCACACTGAAGCTTTCTTT. Translation gives CASSPSTELHTEAFF. The chain has TRBV5-4 and TRBJ1-1; tentative D call: TRBD1 (5 bases). Germline assignment: CDR1 SGHNT and CDR2 YYREEE (reference sequence). This CDR3 contains 15 residues. V was clipped by 4 bases and J by 3 bases, with 16 bases between them.

CDR3 in amino acids: CASSHPESGTGDEKLFF. The CDR3 DNA follows: TGCGCCAGCAGCCACCCCGAAAGTGGGACAGGGGATGAAAAACTGTTTTTT. The J gene is TRBJ1-4, the V gene TRBV4-1; 10 nucleotides match TRBD1. V was pared by 3 bases and J by 6 bases, with 10 bases of the junction left unmatched. Per the germline V gene, CDR1 is MGHRA and CDR2 is YSYEKL. The CDR3 covers 17 residues.

CDR3 sequence: CASRTGTYNEQFF. CDR3 DNA: TGTGCCAGCCGGACAGGGACCTACAATGAGCAGTTCTTC. V gene TRBV12-3 or TRBV12-4 combines with J gene TRBJ2-1, with 8 positions matching TRBD1. The CDR3 is 13 residues long. Trimming at V came to 8 bases and at J to 2 bases, leaving 2 bases not matched to a gene.

This rearrangement joins TRBV27 to TRBJ1-5; 7 bases are shared with TRBD1. With V trimmed by 5 bases and J by 5 bases, 12 bases remained unmatched. Germline V gives CDR1 MNHEY, CDR2 SMNVEV (reference sequence). The CDR3 contains 16 residues. The CDR3 here is CASSPIWTGRDQPQHF. The CDR3, as DNA: TGTGCCAGCAGTCCGATTTGGACAGGAAGGGATCAGCCCCAGCATTTT.

The V call is TRBV2, the J call TRBJ2-7; 12 nucleotides match TRBD2. V was clipped by 3 bases and J by 5 bases; unmatched bases: 2. The CDR3 consists of 14 residues. In germline, CDR1 is SNHLY, CDR2 FYNNEI. The CDR3 spells CASSEGLAGDEQYV. DNA of the CDR3: TGTGCCAGCAGTGAGGGACTAGCGGGTGACGAGCAGTACGTC.

The V and J genes are TRBV12-3 or TRBV12-4 and TRBJ2-2, with no clear D. The CDR3 length is 12 residues. Deletions cut 6 bases from V and 5 bases from J, with 7 bases between. CDR3 sequence reads: CASRSTTGELFF. In DNA form, the CDR3 reads TGTGCCAGCAGATCGACAACCGGGGAGCTGTTTTTT.

V and J are TRBV10-2 and TRBJ2-7; 10 bases agree with TRBD2. The CDR3 length is 16 residues. The V and J ends lost 2 bases and 4 bases, in that order; junction bases with no gene match: 8. Germline loops: CDR1 WSHSY, CDR2 SAAADI. This CDR3 reads CASSEVGAGGPYEQYF. The CDR3 DNA follows: TGCGCCAGCAGTGAGGTCGGAGCGGGGGGGCCGTACGAGCAGTACTTC.

To note about this clone: The sample has other DNA sequences that encode this CDR3 too. The chain joins TRBV19 to TRBJ1-5; the D gene is possibly TRBD1 (5 bases). CDR1 LNHDA and CDR2 SQIVND come from the germline V gene (reference sequence). The CDR3 sequence is 15 residues long. V was trimmed by 6 bases and J by 0 bases, leaving 12 bases between them. The CDR3: CASSPDRNSNQPQHF. The CDR3 DNA sequence: TGTGCCAGTAGCCCCGACAGAAATAGCAATCAGCCCCAGCATTTT.

The V and J genes are TRBV5-5 and TRBJ1-4, with TRBD1 as a possible D gene (5 bases). V shed 4 bases and J shed 0 bases, with 13 bases lying between them. This CDR3 is 16 amino acids long. The germline V gene encodes CDR1 SGHKS and CDR2 YYEKEE (reference sequence). CDR3 DNA sequence: TGTGCCAGCAGCGGAAACAGGCTCACAACTAATGAAAAACTGTTTTTT. Translating it yields CASSGNRLTTNEKLFF.

This chain uses TRBV19 with TRBJ1-6; 9 nucleotides align to TRBD1. The CDR3 consists of 18 residues. J was trimmed by 0 bases and V by 7 bases; bases with no gene match: 10. CDR1 and CDR2 (germline): LNHDA, SQIVND (reference sequence). The CDR3 nucleotides read TGTGCCAGTAAGAAGGGACAGGGCCAGAGCTCCTATAATTCACCCCTCCACTTT. This encodes CASKKGQGQSSYNSPLHF.

The CDR3 coding sequence is TGTGCCAGCAGTCGGACAGGGTCTGGAAACACCATATATTTT. Its translation is CASSRTGSGNTIYF. This rearrangement joins TRBV6-5 to TRBJ1-3, with TRBD1 matching 8 bases. From germline, CDR1 is MNHEY and CDR2 SVGAGI. The CDR3 runs 14 residues. V shed 5 bases, J shed 1 base, and the junction held 1 base outside the gene matches.

This clone has at least ten counts. V gene TRBV10-3 combines with J gene TRBJ1-2; a possible D gene is TRBD1 (5 bases). The CDR3 consists of 13 residues. Germline CDR1 ENHRY, CDR2 SYGVKD. V shed 7 bases and J shed 6 bases, with 15 bases lying between them. The CDR3 sequence is CAITDRGVHGYTF. Here the CDR3 DNA reads TGTGCCATCACCGACCGGGGGGTTCATGGCTACACCTTC.

V usage is TRBV7-8 and J usage is TRBJ1-1; TRBD1 agrees at 7 bases. The CDR3 runs to 13 residues. Germline V gene data show CDR1 as SGHVS and CDR2 as FQNEAQ. V gave up 8 bases and J gave up 3 bases; unmatched junction bases: 6. The CDR3 spells CASRRDRDTEAFF. CDR3 in DNA: TGTGCCAGCCGGAGGGACAGAGACACTGAAGCTTTCTTT.

The chain is built from TRBV5-1 and TRBJ2-6; 10 nucleotides line up with TRBD1. Germline lookup yields CDR1 SGHRS and CDR2 YFSETQ. V lost 4 bases, J lost 1 base, and 5 bases stayed unmatched. CDR3 length: 17 amino acids. The CDR3 loop reads CASSPSGQGSGANVLTF. CDR3 in DNA: TGCGCCAGCAGCCCCTCGGGACAGGGGTCTGGGGCCAACGTCCTGACTTTC.

J is TRBJ1-1 and V is TRBV7-8; D may be TRBD1 (5 bases). In germline, CDR1 is SGHVS, CDR2 FQNEAQ. Trimming stripped 5 bases from V and 5 bases from J, with 15 bases between. CDR3 size: 14 residues. The DNA for the CDR3 is TGTGCCAGCAGCCCCCTACGGGGGTCGACTGAAGCTTTCTTT. Residues: CASSPLRGSTEAFF. Variable domain in full (rest from reference TRBV7-8 and TRBJ1-1): GAGVSQSPRYKVAKRGQDVALRCDPISGHVSLFWYQQALGQGPEFLTYFQNEAQLDKSGLPSDRFFAERPEGSVSTLKIQRTQQEDSAVYLCASSPLRGSTEAFFGQGTRLTVV.